A single sample is the source of the 17 T cell receptor beta chains below, sequenced in a study of blood T cell repertoires in COVID-19. The method was immunoSEQ multiplex PCR; TCRdb's version includes in-frame clones alone and lacks a portion of them. The repertoire consists of about 100,000 clones, with roughly 84% occurring once and the leading ten covering 4% to 5.5%. Sample: peripheral blood. These TCRs come from a human donor in a cohort sampled during active COVID-19.

The V gene is TRBV27, the J gene TRBJ1-2; D is undetermined. CDR1 and CDR2 from the germline V gene are MNHEY and SMNVEV (reference sequence). The V gene lost 5 bases and the J gene lost 0 bases, with 7 bases spanning the gap. The CDR3 runs to 13 residues. CDR3 region: CASSDQANYGYTF. CDR3 DNA: TGTGCCAGCAGTGACCAGGCTAACTATGGCTACACCTTC.

This chain uses TRBV3-1 (or the pseudogene TRBV3-2) with TRBJ2-7; TRBD2 agrees at 9 bases. Trimming removed 4 bases from V and 7 bases from J; junction bases left unmatched: 11. Germline loops: CDR1 LGHDT, CDR2 YNNKEL (reference sequence). The CDR3 consists of 15 residues. In DNA form, the CDR3 reads TGTGCCAGCAGCCCTTGGACTAGCGATCCGGGGGAGCAGTACTTC. Translated: CASSPWTSDPGEQYF.

The chain links TRBV24-1 to TRBJ2-3; 7 positions match TRBD2. V dropped 2 bases and J dropped 0; count of bases not matched to a gene: 4. In germline, CDR1 is KGHDR, CDR2 SFDVKD. There are 16 residues in the CDR3. DNA of the CDR3: TGTGCCACCAGTGATTCCCTAGCGGCTAGCACAGATACGCAGTATTTT. Translating it yields CATSDSLAASTDTQYF.

For the CDR3, the DNA is TGTGCCAGCAGCTTGGGGAGATCTAGCACAGATACGCAGTATTTT. Amino acid sequence: CASSLGRSSTDTQYF. V and J are TRBV11-3 and TRBJ2-3; possibly TRBD2 for D (5 bases). CDR1 SGHNT and CDR2 YENEEA come from the germline V gene. CDR3 length: 15 amino acids. The V end was cut by 3 bases, the J end by 0 bases, with 10 bases between.

This chain's CDR3 is CASRLTGGFGMSNQPQHF. The CDR3 nucleotides read TGTGCCAGTAGATTGACAGGGGGTTTTGGTATGAGCAATCAGCCCCAGCATTTT. The gene calls are TRBV19 and TRBJ1-5, with 9 bases matching TRBD1. Germline CDR1 and CDR2: LNHDA and SQIVND (reference sequence). V lost 6 bases, J lost 1 base, and 13 bases stayed unmatched. The CDR3 consists of 18 residues.

The chain has TRBV4-3 and TRBJ2-6; possible D gene TRBD1, 5 bases. V was pared by 0 bases and J by 3 bases, with 18 bases between. The CDR3 length is 19 residues. CDR1 and CDR2 from the germline V gene are LGHNA and YSLEER. Written as DNA, the CDR3 is TGCGCCAGCAGCCAAGAGTGGGGCAGGTCCGACCATGGGGCCAACGTCCTGACTTTC. This codes for CASSQEWGRSDHGANVLTF.

The gene calls are TRBV11-2 and TRBJ2-3, with a possible D match to TRBD1 (10 bases). This CDR3 spans 19 amino acids. The germline gives CDR1 SGHAT, CDR2 FQNNGV. V lost 0 bases and J 5 bases, leaving 24 bases between the germline ends. The CDR3 sequence is CASSLDDRGRLAGRDTQYF. The CDR3 DNA reads as TGTGCCAGCAGCTTAGACGACAGGGGGCGGCTAGCGGGACGAGATACGCAGTATTTT.

The genes are TRBV11-2 and TRBJ2-6, with no clear D. This CDR3 is 17 amino acids long. Trimming took off 2 bases at V and 0 bases at J, with 11 bases between the two ends. Germline CDR1 reads SGHAT; CDR2 reads FQNNGV. The CDR3 region has the DNA TGTGCCAGCAGCTTATTTAACAGCTACTCTGGGGCCAACGTCCTGACTTTC. Its translation: CASSLFNSYSGANVLTF.

The J gene is TRBJ1-1, the V gene TRBV18; no reliable D call. The CDR3 is made up of 14 amino acids. Germline lookup yields CDR1 KGHSH and CDR2 LQKENI. V was shortened by 3 bases and J by 8 bases, with 16 bases between the two germline ends. For the CDR3, the DNA is TGTGCCAGCTCACCTGAGATTAACCTGGAGGAAGCTTTCTTT. Translation gives CASSPEINLEEAFF.

CDR3 sequence: CASSVNTNTQYF. The CDR3 DNA is TGCGCCAGCAGCGTGAACACTAATACGCAGTATTTT. V usage is TRBV5-1 and J usage is TRBJ2-3; D unresolved. Trimming took 4 bases from V and 7 from J, leaving 10 bases between them. Germline-derived CDR1 and CDR2 are SGHRS and YFSETQ. The CDR3 is 12 amino acids. Drawing the rest from reference TRBV5-1 and TRBJ2-3, the complete variable domain is KAGVTQTPRYLIKTRGQQVTLSCSPISGHRSVSWYQQTPGQGLQFLFEYFSETQRNKGNFPGRFSGRQFSNSRSEMNVSTLELGDSALYLCASSVNTNTQYFGPGTRLTVL.

This chain joins TRBV28 and TRBJ2-5; 9 nucleotides agree with TRBD2. The CDR3 spans 13 residues. Germline CDR1 reads MDHEN; CDR2 reads SYDVKM. With 9 bases clipped from V and 1 base from J, the junction kept 3 bases outside the gene matches. CDR3 region: CASDSGSQETQYF. Here the CDR3 DNA reads TGTGCCAGTGATAGCGGGAGCCAAGAGACCCAGTACTTC.

The rearrangement joins TRBV11-3 to TRBJ2-1; TRBD2 agrees at 11 bases. Germline V lookup: CDR1 SGHNT, CDR2 YENEEA. The length of the CDR3 is 19 residues. V was pared by 1 base and J by 0 bases, with 8 bases of the junction left unmatched. The CDR3 spells CASSLAGTSGSSSYNEQFF. CDR3 bases: TGTGCCAGCAGCTTAGCTGGGACTAGCGGTTCGAGCTCCTACAATGAGCAGTTCTTC.

The chain combines TRBV2 with TRBJ2-3; possibly TRBD1 for D (6 bases). Germline-derived CDR1 and CDR2 are SNHLY and FYNNEI. V dropped 5 bases and J dropped 2 bases, with 11 bases sitting between them. The CDR3 has 14 amino acids. The CDR3: CASSLGQITDTQYF. CDR3 bases: TGTGCCAGCAGTCTCGGACAGATCACAGATACGCAGTATTTT.

The chain combines TRBV6-1 with TRBJ2-5, with TRBD2 matching 8 bases. The CDR3 contains 14 residues. The germline gives CDR1 MNHNS, CDR2 SASEGT. The V and J ends lost 1 base and 5 bases, in that order; junction bases with no gene match: 3. The CDR3 reads CASSEGTSIETQYF. The DNA of the CDR3 is TGTGCCAGCAGTGAAGGGACTAGCATCGAGACCCAGTACTTC.

The gene calls are TRBV19 and TRBJ2-1; 9 positions agree with TRBD1. Germline V gene data show CDR1 as LNHDA and CDR2 as SQIVND (reference sequence). This CDR3 contains 13 residues. Germline trimming cut 4 bases from V and 8 bases from J; bases unmatched to any gene: 3. The CDR3 protein is CASSTGTGYEQFF. For the CDR3, the DNA is TGTGCCAGTAGTACGGGGACAGGGTATGAGCAGTTCTTC.

V and J are TRBV19 and TRBJ1-1; maybe TRBD1 (6 bases). The CDR3 covers 15 residues. The germline V and J ends were trimmed by 6 bases and 3 bases, with 17 bases remaining between them. Germline V gene lookup returns CDR1 LNHDA and CDR2 SQIVND (reference sequence). CDR3 region: CASSPLGEGDTEAFF. CDR3 DNA sequence: TGTGCCAGTAGCCCGCTCGGGGAGGGGGACACTGAAGCTTTCTTT.

This rearrangement joins TRBV2 to TRBJ2-1, with D tentatively TRBD2 (5 bases). This CDR3 contains 13 residues. Trimming left V 5 bases short and J 9 bases short, with 14 bases between. Germline assignment: CDR1 SNHLY and CDR2 FYNNEI. In nucleotides, the CDR3 is TGTGCCAGCAGTCCCCTACTAGTCACTGAGCAGTTCTTC. Translation gives CASSPLLVTEQFF. Full variable domain (missing parts from reference TRBV2 and TRBJ2-1): EPEVTQTPSHQVTQMGQEVILRCVPISNHLYFYWYRQILGQKVEFLVSFYNNEISEKSEIFDDQFSVERPDGSNFTLKIRSTKLEDSAMYFCASSPLLVTEQFFGPGTRLTVL.